The text below deals with one TCR beta chain. Its antigen is not identified. Each CDR3 protein is one row after TCRdb ran MiXCR on the RT-PCR reads. The table includes more than 200,000 distinct CDR3 sequences, 12% detected once. Trimming took off 0 bases at V and 4 bases at J, with 13 bases between the two ends. Germline CDR1 SGHRS, CDR2 YFSETQ. The CDR3 is 15 amino acids. This sample was taken from a study of response to subunit inactivated influenza vaccine. General study findings and limits: Only a handful of new T cells, the authors suggested, are recruited with each seasonal influenza vaccination.

The chain recombines TRBV5-1 with TRBJ2-5; D is possibly TRBD2 (5 bases). Sequences were derived from non-naive T cells sorted from PBMCs, sampled 14 to 15 days before vaccination. The TCR was taken from a man aged 45-65 years who received an inactivated influenza vaccine. Here the CDR3 reads CASSLASREPETQYF. DNA of the CDR3: TGCGCCAGCAGCTTGGCGTCGAGGGAACCAGAGACCCAGTACTTC.